The 26 T cell receptor beta chains reported below all come from one sample, sequenced in a study of blood T cells in healthy people across ages. PCR was performed a second time for about 7 to 12 cycles using a sample-barcoded 5' primer and a J-beta primer mix. MiXCR was run by TCRdb on the 5' RACE reads, yielding one entry per CDR3 protein. This table has roughly 730,000 distinct CDR3 sequences, roughly 50% appearing once. The specimen was blood. The receptors originated from a man aged 40-49 years in good health.

This clonotype has just a few counts. The chain couples TRBV4-1 to TRBJ2-7, with D unresolved. V was trimmed by 3 bases and J by 2 bases, leaving 11 bases between them. Germline assignment: CDR1 MGHRA and CDR2 YSYEKL. The CDR3 has 14 amino acids. CDR3 amino acids: CASSHFWRTYEQYF. The CDR3 nucleotides are TGCGCCAGCAGCCATTTCTGGAGAACCTACGAGCAGTACTTC.

This clonotype showed up just a few times. The chain uses TRBV2 and TRBJ2-1; D is unresolved. Germline V gene lookup returns CDR1 SNHLY and CDR2 FYNNEI. The V end was cut by 4 bases, the J end by 1 base, with 11 bases between. This CDR3 comprises 15 residues. This chain's CDR3 is CASSAPGASYNEQFF. The CDR3 DNA reads as TGTGCCAGCAGTGCCCCGGGCGCGTCCTACAATGAGCAGTTCTTC. Combining the CDR3 with reference TRBV2 and TRBJ2-1 gives the whole variable domain EPEVTQTPSHQVTQMGQEVILRCVPISNHLYFYWYRQILGQKVEFLVSFYNNEISEKSEIFDDQFSVERPDGSNFTLKIRSTKLEDSAMYFCASSAPGASYNEQFFGPGTRLTVL.

V usage is TRBV5-1 and J usage is TRBJ2-2; D not certain. From germline, CDR1 is SGHRS and CDR2 YFSETQ. The CDR3 has 14 amino acids. The V gene lost 4 bases and the J gene lost 0 bases, with 7 bases spanning the gap. CDR3 in DNA: TGCGCCAGCAGCAGCAATTCGAACACCGGGGAGCTGTTTTTT. It codes for CASSSNSNTGELFF.

The chain is built from TRBV27 and TRBJ1-5; D perhaps matches TRBD1 (6 bases). The CDR3 loop spans 14 amino acids. Trimming took off 3 bases at V and 4 bases at J, with 10 bases between the two ends. Germline values: CDR1 MNHEY, CDR2 SMNVEV (reference sequence). The CDR3 loop is CASSFGTTNQPQHF. CDR3 sequence (DNA): TGTGCCAGCAGTTTCGGGACAACTAATCAGCCCCAGCATTTT.

This clonotype was seen ten or more times. The chain employs TRBV5-1 and TRBJ2-7; 9 nucleotides agree with TRBD1. The germline V gene encodes CDR1 SGHRS and CDR2 YFSETQ. The CDR3 covers 16 residues. V shed 0 bases, J shed 0 bases, and the junction held 4 bases outside the gene matches. CDR3 amino acids: CASSLGTGDFSYEQYF. Here the CDR3 DNA reads TGCGCCAGCAGCTTGGGGACAGGGGACTTCTCCTACGAGCAGTACTTC.

The chain uses TRBV18 and TRBJ2-1; TRBD2 is a possible D gene (6 bases). The CDR3 contains 14 residues. Germline V CDR1 and CDR2: KGHSH, LQKENI. Trimming shortened V by 3 bases and J by 13 bases, and 19 bases separated the two germline ends. CDR3 DNA: TGTGCCAGCTCACCTGGGAGCGGAGGGGAGACCCAGTTCTTC. Its translation is CASSPGSGGETQFF.

This clonotype turned up a few times. In nucleotides, the CDR3 is TGTGCCAGCAGTCTTCAGGGGGGGGTCTCCTACAATGAGCAGTTCTTC. This codes for CASSLQGGVSYNEQFF. The rearrangement links TRBV7-2 to TRBJ2-1; D may be TRBD1 or TRBD2 (7 bases each). From germline, CDR1 is SGHTA and CDR2 FQGNSA. The CDR3 consists of 16 residues. With 6 bases removed from V and 0 bases from J, the gap between germline ends came to 15 bases. The complete variable domain, with remaining parts taken from reference TRBV7-2 and TRBJ2-1, reads GAGVSQSPSNKVTEKGKDVELRCDPISGHTALYWYRQSLGQGLEFLIYFQGNSAPDKSGLPSDRFSAERTGGSVSTLTIQRTQQEDSAVYLCASSLQGGVSYNEQFFGPGTRLTVL.

This clonotype occurred a few times. The chain's CDR3 is CSARDPGFYEQYF. CDR3 bases: TGCAGTGCTAGAGACCCAGGGTTCTACGAGCAGTACTTC. This rearrangement joins TRBV20-1 to TRBJ2-7; D might be TRBD1 (5 bases). The CDR3 loop spans 13 amino acids. Trimming removed 0 bases at V and 3 bases at J, with 9 bases between. CDR1 DFQATT and CDR2 SNEGSKA come from the germline V gene (reference sequence).

V usage is TRBV6-5 and J usage is TRBJ1-1; unclear D gene. The CDR3 spans 16 residues. Germline CDR1 is MNHEY and CDR2 is SVGAGI. Trimming removed 2 bases at V and 1 base at J, with 14 bases between. In DNA form, the CDR3 reads TGTGCCAGCAGTTACCGCTCCGTAATAAGGAACACTGAAGCTTTCTTT. Translated: CASSYRSVIRNTEAFF.

There are a few counts of this clonotype. The chain recombines TRBV14 with TRBJ2-5, with a possible D match to TRBD1 (5 bases). The V end was cut by 6 bases, the J end by 1 base, with 21 bases between. The length of the CDR3 is 17 residues. From germline, CDR1 is SGHDN and CDR2 FVKESK. The CDR3 protein is CASSRSGSRAIQETQYF. The CDR3 DNA is TGTGCCAGCAGTAGATCTGGATCCAGGGCGATCCAAGAGACCCAGTACTTC.

The chain combines TRBV7-3 with TRBJ2-2; tentatively, D is TRBD1 (5 bases). This CDR3 region has 14 residues. Trimming took off 1 base at V and 7 bases at J, with 10 bases between the two ends. Germline V CDR1 and CDR2: SGHTA, FQGTGA. The CDR3 DNA sequence: TGTGCCAGCAGCTTAAGGGGCGCCGGCGGGGAGCTGTTTTTT. Translating gives CASSLRGAGGELFF.

This clonotype was recorded only once. The rearrangement links TRBV20-1 to TRBJ2-4, with TRBD2 matching over 10 bases. Germline assignment: CDR1 DFQATT and CDR2 SNEGSKA (reference sequence). CDR3 length equals 15 residues. With V trimmed by 2 bases and J by 13 bases, 14 bases remained unmatched. CDR3 residues: CSARPSGRTMREQYF. CDR3 in DNA: TGCAGTGCTAGACCTAGCGGGAGAACAATGAGAGAGCAGTACTTC.

V usage is TRBV6-1 and J usage is TRBJ2-7, with D possibly TRBD1 on 6 matching bases. The CDR3 covers 15 residues. The V end lost 0 bases, the J end lost 3 bases, and 12 bases lay between the germline ends. The germline gives CDR1 MNHNS, CDR2 SASEGT. CDR3 residues: CASSEARTGRYEQYF. The CDR3 DNA follows: TGTGCCAGCAGTGAAGCGCGCACAGGGCGCTACGAGCAGTACTTC.

The rearrangement joins TRBV9 to TRBJ2-3; D might be TRBD1 (6 bases). Trimming removed 3 bases at V and 3 bases at J, with 14 bases between. This CDR3 has 15 residues. Germline V gene lookup returns CDR1 SGDLS and CDR2 YYNGEE. In DNA, the CDR3 is TGTGCCAGCAGCGAGAGTACAGGGATGACAGATACGCAGTATTTT. The encoded protein is CASSESTGMTDTQYF.

The J gene is TRBJ2-3, the V gene TRBV11-2; D is perhaps TRBD1 (6 bases). CDR3 length: 14 residues. The V end was cut by 4 bases, the J end by 9 bases, with 17 bases between. The germline V gene has CDR1 SGHAT and CDR2 FQNNGV. CDR3 in DNA: TGTGCCAGCAGCTCGCCTAAACAGGGAATAACGCAGTATTTT. This codes for CASSSPKQGITQYF.

This clonotype was counted many times. This sequence joins TRBV11-2 and TRBJ1-4, with unresolved D. CDR3 length: 14 amino acids. Germline lookup yields CDR1 SGHAT and CDR2 FQNNGV. Between the trimmed V and J ends, which lost 1 base and 8 bases, there was a span of 11 bases. CDR3 nucleotides: TGTGCCAGCAGCTTAGGTGGGGTCGGGGAAAAACTGTTTTTT. Amino acid sequence: CASSLGGVGEKLFF.

This clonotype occurred a few times. DNA for the CDR3: TGCAGTGCTAGGTCCGACGCGGATGAGCAGTACTTC. Encoded protein: CSARSDADEQYF. The rearrangement links TRBV20-1 to TRBJ2-7; D gene uncertain. The germline V gene encodes CDR1 DFQATT and CDR2 SNEGSKA (reference sequence). The CDR3 is made up of 12 amino acids. Trimming left V 3 bases short and J 7 bases short, with 13 bases between.

The chain joins TRBV12-3 or TRBV12-4 to TRBJ2-1; 7 positions agree with TRBD1. Trimming at V came to 5 bases and at J to 8 bases, leaving 12 bases not matched to a gene. The length of the CDR3 is 15 residues. The CDR3 here is CASSSPRRGIHEQFF. In DNA form, the CDR3 reads TGTGCCAGCAGTAGTCCGCGCAGGGGGATACATGAGCAGTTCTTC.

This clonotype came up once. The genes are TRBV4-3 and TRBJ2-7; 11 positions agree with TRBD2. CDR3 length: 15 amino acids. Germline V gene lookup returns CDR1 LGHNA and CDR2 YSLEER. V shed 5 bases and J 7 bases; nucleotides not matched to a gene: 10. The chain's CDR3 is CASSEGLADYGEQYF. The CDR3 bases are TGCGCCAGCAGCGAGGGACTAGCGGACTACGGAGAGCAGTACTTC.

This rearrangement joins TRBV7-3 to TRBJ2-1; 10 positions match TRBD2. Germline lookup yields CDR1 SGHTA and CDR2 FQGTGA. The CDR3 is 15 amino acids. With 4 bases clipped from V and 7 bases from J, the junction kept 7 bases outside the gene matches. The CDR3 DNA is TGTGCCAGCAGCTCCGGACTAGCGGATCCGAATGAGCAGTTCTTC. Translated, it gives CASSSGLADPNEQFF. Looking up the rest from reference TRBV7-3 and TRBJ2-1 gives the full variable domain: GAGVSQTPSNKVTEKGKYVELRCDPISGHTALYWYRQSLGQGPEFLIYFQGTGAADDSGLPNDRFFAVRPEGSVSTLKIQRTERGDSAVYLCASSSGLADPNEQFFGPGTRLTVL.

This chain links TRBV10-3 with TRBJ2-1, with TRBD1 as a possible D gene (6 bases). Looked up from germline, CDR1 is ENHRY and CDR2 is SYGVKD. The V and J ends lost 8 bases and 4 bases respectively, with 12 bases between them. The CDR3 is 13 amino acids. CDR3 DNA sequence: TGTGCCATCGGACTGGACAGTTACAATGAGCAGTTCTTC. Translation: CAIGLDSYNEQFF.

This chain links TRBV20-1 with TRBJ2-3; 7 bases fit TRBD2. Looked up from germline, CDR1 is DFQATT and CDR2 is SNEGSKA (reference sequence). The V gene end was trimmed by 2 bases and the J gene end by 2 bases; junction bases not matched to a gene: 7. The CDR3 contains 15 residues. The CDR3 region has the DNA TGCAGTGCTAGAATTGCGGGAGCGATCACAGATACGCAGTATTTT. Its protein is CSARIAGAITDTQYF.

V gene TRBV7-2 combines with J gene TRBJ1-4, with 10 bases matching TRBD1. The V gene's germline CDR1 is SGHTA and CDR2 FQGNSA. CDR3 length: 14 amino acids. The J segment lost 6 bases and the V segment lost 5 bases, leaving 3 bases of the junction unmatched. CDR3 in amino acids: CASSPDRGHEKLFF. CDR3 coding DNA: TGTGCCAGCAGCCCTGACAGGGGGCATGAAAAACTGTTTTTT.

The CDR3 reads CASSFGTDQPQHF. The CDR3 DNA sequence: TGCGCCAGCAGCTTTGGCACTGATCAGCCCCAGCATTTT. The chain recombines TRBV5-1 with TRBJ1-5; D call uncertain. Germline-derived CDR1 and CDR2 are SGHRS and YFSETQ. The CDR3 contains 13 residues. V was clipped by 2 bases and J by 5 bases, with 8 bases between them.

The V call is TRBV20-1, the J call TRBJ1-2, with a tentative D call TRBD1 (5 bases). This CDR3 region has 12 residues. The germline V and J ends were trimmed by 3 bases and 3 bases, with 8 bases remaining between them. Germline V gives CDR1 DFQATT, CDR2 SNEGSKA (reference sequence). The CDR3 here is CSARMGDYGYTF. The CDR3 DNA reads as TGCAGTGCTAGGATGGGGGACTATGGCTACACCTTC.

For this clonotype: At one of its ends the junction is not consistent with the germline gene, which may arise from a read error. V usage is TRBV4-3 and J usage is TRBJ2-3; 9 nucleotides match TRBD1. The CDR3 length is 18 residues. The germline gives CDR1 LGHNA, CDR2 YSLEER. The CDR3 DNA is TGCGCCGGCAGCCCCCGGTCGGGACAGGGCGGACGATCAGATACGCAGTATTTT. It is translated as CAGSPRSGQGGRSDTQYF.